The text below deals with one T cell receptor beta chain. This clonotype has a count of ten or more. Its antigen remains unidentified. There are no base qualities to consult, and no much larger clone falls within one base. This record belongs to a study of regulatory T cells in long-lasting Graves disease listed by TCRdb under 2021. General notes on the study: To count as having persistent Graves' disease, a patient had to have received antithyroid drug treatment for over 5 years with TSH receptor autoantibodies remaining persistently positive. Patients with persistent Graves' disease were compared with patients with newly diagnosed Graves' disease using TCR sequencing and RNA sequencing of peripheral blood. The study was conducted in China and was registered as a clinical trial. A total of 35 or so samples underwent TCR sequencing: around 13 from persistent and roughly 20 from newly diagnosed Graves' disease patients. On average, persistent Graves' disease patients in the clinical cohort had been on antithyroid drugs for about 9.7 years.

The time point tag for this specimen amounts to: persistent/refractory GD, antithyroid drugs over 5 years with positive TRAb. For both TCR sequencing and RNA sequencing, RNA was extracted from PBMCs using TRIzol. Graves' disease was diagnosed according to American Thyroid Association guidelines. Patients for the study were recruited at an endocrinology department in Xi'an, China. Each patient gave roughly 10 milliliters of peripheral blood, collected in an EDTA anticoagulant tube. Ficoll Paque Plus density gradient separation was used to isolate PBMCs, and no further T cell sorting was done. An Agilent 2100 Bioanalyzer and agarose gel were used to check RNA quality, and a NanoDrop 2000 was used to measure RNA concentration. What the authors observed across the whole study: Persistent Graves' disease patients showed lower TCR Shannon entropy and fewer highly expanded clones than newly diagnosed patients, suggesting clonal expansion. TRBV28, TRBJ1-2 and TRBJ2-5 were preferentially used in persistent disease, while TRBV20-1 and TRBJ2-1 were favored in newly diagnosed disease. Because the primary lesion, thyroid tissue, could not be accessed, the study looked at peripheral blood alone. Sequencing and analysis were limited to the TCR beta chain. Persistent patients shared more public clonotypes among themselves (2,741) than newly diagnosed patients did (about 970). The small sample size was acknowledged by the authors as a limitation that may reduce accuracy.

Library creation used multiplex PCR. The run used an Illumina HiSeq 4000. iRepertoire HTBI primers and Arm-PCR amplification of CDR3 regions were used to construct TCR beta libraries. Before sequencing, the PCR products underwent gel purification. In the authors' own workflow: A total of around 66 TRBV and some 15 TRBJ segments were identified across samples and were used for gene usage analysis of CDR3 amino acid clonotypes. COPE and FqMerger were used to merge filtered high-quality paired reads into contigs. Contigs were aligned with BLAST to IMGT TRBV, TRBD and TRBJ reference genes, and CDR3 was defined per IMGT. Any clonotype with a frequency above 0.1% was counted as a highly expanded clone. Shannon entropy served as the measure of repertoire diversity, while the Gini coefficient captured V-J evenness. A clonotype was considered public if more than one individual shared it. Starting from the raw public reads, TCRdb applied fastp trimming at Q25, assembled clones with MiXCR and retained in-frame beta chains. Each entry merges the rows of one CDR3 protein and shows their most common DNA and genes. V and J calls and clone size were set by TCRdb, not the authors. This sample gives about 460,000 distinct CDR3 sequences in total; about 20% of them show up just once. Over 10% of the sample rests with the top ten.

The CDR1 and CDR2 encoded by the germline V gene are KGHDR and SFDVKD. The CDR3, from cysteine to phenylalanine, totals 11 residues. Solely the CDR3 DNA is kept, with 33 bases framed from the first base. V is clipped by 4 bases and J by 5 bases, and the sequence between their germline boundaries is 4 bases long. The rearranged chain carries TRBV24-1 and TRBJ2-5, with the D segment identity uncertain. The receptor was isolated from a female donor with Graves disease. Sequences were derived from peripheral blood mononuclear cells (PBMCs), sampled when the disease was refractory, from a patient treated with antithyroid drugs. The CDR3 sequence is CATSDLETQYF. In nucleotide form, the sequence is TGTGCCACCAGTGACTTGGAGACCCAGTACTTC.